Each of the 7 T cell receptor beta chains below was sequenced from the same sample in a study of Ad26.COV2.S vaccination and SARS-CoV-2 variants. As for treatment: approximately 18 received Ad26.COV2.S at low or high dose, single or two shots; several received placebo; per-sample allocation not given. Repertoires come from day 63 after the first vaccine or placebo injection. Produced via immunoSEQ multiplex PCR; TCRdb's table is partial and in-frame only. The sample contains around 420,000 clones, approximately 88% of which appear only once. The specimen comprised peripheral blood, sampled in a trial of Ad26.COV2.S vaccine versus placebo. These receptors were collected from a person between 18 and 59 years old who received the Ad26.COV2.S COVID-19 vaccine or a placebo.

The rearrangement links TRBV28 to TRBJ1-3, with D possibly TRBD1 on 5 matching bases. Germline V gives CDR1 MDHEN, CDR2 SYDVKM. This CDR3 region has 14 residues. Trimming removed 5 bases from V and 5 bases from J, with 13 bases in between. The CDR3 here is CASSTSGRRNTIYF. CDR3 DNA: TGTGCCAGCAGTACCTCAGGGAGGAGAAACACCATATATTTT.

This clone was recorded once. The V gene is TRBV9, the J gene TRBJ2-7, with D hard to call. Trimming pared 1 base from V and 3 bases from J, leaving 11 bases between. CDR3 length equals 14 residues. The germline CDR1 and CDR2 sequences are SGDLS and YYNGEE. CDR3 DNA sequence: TGTGCCAGCAGCGTATCAGTAGGGAACTACGAGCAGTACTTC. This sequence encodes CASSVSVGNYEQYF.

The rearrangement links TRBV28 to TRBJ2-5, with 11 bases lining up with TRBD2. V lost 3 bases to trimming and J lost 7 bases; unmatched junction nucleotides: 10. CDR3 size: 16 residues. Germline V gene sequence: CDR1 MDHEN, CDR2 SYDVKM. CDR3 sequence (DNA): TGTGCCAGCAGTTTCCGGCTCACTAGCGGGGGTGGGACCCAGTACTTC. It codes for CASSFRLTSGGGTQYF.

The chain has TRBV5-5 and TRBJ2-7, with 8 bases lining up with TRBD2. Trimming at V came to 0 bases and at J to 1 base, leaving 0 bases not matched to a gene. Looked up from germline, CDR1 is SGHKS and CDR2 is YYEKEE (reference sequence). This CDR3 contains 14 residues. For the CDR3, the DNA is TGTGCCAGCAGCTTGGGCGGGGGGTCCTACGAGCAGTACTTC. As protein: CASSLGGGSYEQYF. The variable domain in full, completed from reference TRBV5-5 and TRBJ2-7, reads DAGVTQSPTHLIKTRGQQVTLRCSPISGHKSVSWYQQVLGQGPQFIFQYYEKEERGRGNFPDRFSARQFPNYSSELNVNALLLGDSALYLCASSLGGGSYEQYFGPGTRLTVT.

Comment on this clone: Other DNA sequences in the sample encode the same CDR3. The rearrangement links TRBV5-1 to TRBJ2-1; possibly TRBD2 for D (5 bases). CDR1 and CDR2 (germline): SGHRS, YFSETQ. The CDR3 consists of 13 residues. V dropped 1 base and J dropped 5 bases, with 7 bases sitting between them. The CDR3 loop is CASSLSGNNEQFF. CDR3 coding DNA: TGCGCCAGCAGCTTGTCCGGGAACAATGAGCAGTTCTTC.

This clone came up once. V gene TRBV18 combines with J gene TRBJ2-1; 7 positions agree with TRBD1. The CDR3 loop spans 14 amino acids. Germline V gene sequence: CDR1 KGHSH, CDR2 LQKENI. Trimming took 2 bases from V and 5 from J; bases not matched to a gene: 3. The CDR3 coding sequence is TGTGCCAGCTCACCAGAAACAGGGGACAATGAGCAGTTCTTC. It encodes CASSPETGDNEQFF.

The chain carries TRBV10-3 and TRBJ2-5; D is ambiguous. Trimming pared 3 bases from V and 2 bases from J, leaving 13 bases between. Germline CDR1 ENHRY, CDR2 SYGVKD. CDR3 size: 15 residues. CDR3 sequence (DNA): TGTGCCATCAGTGAAAGGAAAGCAGGACAAGAGACCCAGTACTTC. It encodes CAISERKAGQETQYF.